This passage covers 5 T cell receptor beta chains from one sample sequenced in a study of CXCR3-negative and CXCR3-positive naive CD8 T cells. The TRB libraries of cDNA were built by UMI-labeled 5' RACE. TCRdb re-called the 5' RACE reads and catalogs CDR3 proteins one per entry, DNA excluded. The repertoire table contains roughly 71,000 distinct CDR3 sequences. Sequencing was carried out using naive CXCR3- CD8+ T cells from blood. This sample's subset: CD45RO-CCR7+CD27+CD95- naive CD8+ T cells lacking CXCR3 (TNR3-). These receptors came from a human donor in good health. Some clones in this sample may be carry-over from other donors' samples.

The rearrangement uses TRBV7-2 and TRBJ2-7; absent DNA, TCRdb's TRBD1 call cannot be checked. The CDR3 consists of 15 residues. Looked up from germline, CDR1 is SGHTA and CDR2 is FQGNSA. This chain's CDR3 is CASSFTIGPGNEQYF. Combining the CDR3 with reference TRBV7-2 and TRBJ2-7 gives the whole variable domain GAGVSQSPSNKVTEKGKDVELRCDPISGHTALYWYRQSLGQGLEFLIYFQGNSAPDKSGLPSDRFSAERTGGSVSTLTIQRTQQEDSAVYLCASSFTIGPGNEQYFGPGTRLTVT.

J is TRBJ1-5 and V is TRBV12-3 or TRBV12-4. The CDR3 has 18 amino acids. CDR3 in amino acids: CASSLEGLGLVANQPQHF.

The rearrangement joins TRBV11-2 to TRBJ2-5. Germline assignment: CDR1 SGHAT and CDR2 FQNNGV. CDR3 length: 16 residues. CDR3 region: CASSLGGTKYQETQYF.

The J gene is TRBJ1-1, the V gene TRBV28; the D gene TCRdb calls, TRBD1, cannot be checked with no DNA. CDR3 length: 14 residues. Looked up from germline, CDR1 is MDHEN and CDR2 is SYDVKM. The CDR3 spells CASSLDRMNTEAFF.

CDR3 loop: CASSFNKAGNEQFF. The genes are TRBV12-3 or TRBV12-4 and TRBJ2-1; the TCRdb D gene call, TRBD2, has no DNA to confirm it. The CDR3 loop spans 14 amino acids.